This T cell receptor (beta chain) was captured by sequencing in a study of CD8 T cells in ankylosing spondylitis. This clonotype was detected only a few times. Its matching antigen is unknown. Quantitative molecular-barcoded 5'-RACE generated the TCR beta libraries. TCRdb ran MiXCR on the 5' RACE reads and lists one entry per CDR3 protein. The table lists about 750,000 distinct CDR3 sequences, around 19% of them singletons. The CDR3 covers 13 residues. V lost 1 base to trimming and J lost 7 bases, with 8 bases between them. CDR1 is KGHSH and CDR2 is LQKENI in the germline V gene. Study-level points and caveats: Reportedly, disease-linked clones are significantly enriched in ankylosing spondylitis patients' matched synovial fluid. Some motif variants had been reported before (in reactive arthritis synovial fluid and blood). Disease-linked clones bore a CD8+ phenotype and were relatively rare in peripheral blood. What appeared characteristic of ankylosing spondylitis blood was a TCR beta motif of eight highly homologous variants.

Sequencing was carried out using blood, either unsorted or a sorted T cell fraction (not recorded which). The source is a male donor with ankylosing spondylitis. This chain links TRBV18 with TRBJ2-1; D may be TRBD1 (5 bases). The CDR3 DNA reads TGTGCCAGCTCACCACAGGGGAAGAATGAGCAGTTCTTC. Translation gives CASSPQGKNEQFF.